These 20 T cell receptor beta chains originate from one sample sequenced in a study of CD8 T cells in Susac syndrome. The RNA, roughly 0.45 to 1 ug, was put through reverse transcription using random hexamers. TCRdb recomputed calls from the immunoSEQ multiplex PCR reads with MiXCR, one row per CDR3 protein. The data show approximately 150,000 distinct CDR3 sequences, with approximately 94% seen just once and about 0.1% held by the top ten. The sequenced sample was CD4+ T cells from PBMCs. The source of these receptors is a human donor with multiple sclerosis.

The chain links TRBV5-1 to TRBJ1-2, with 9 nucleotides matching TRBD1. This CDR3 contains 15 residues. V lost 7 bases, J lost 4 bases, and 11 bases stayed unmatched. Germline CDR1 and CDR2: SGHRS and YFSETQ. The CDR3 reads CASAPDRGFPYGYTF. The CDR3 nucleotides are TGCGCCAGCGCGCCCGACAGGGGGTTTCCCTATGGCTACACCTTC.

This clonotype was observed a handful of times. J is TRBJ2-7 and V is TRBV29-1, with TRBD1 identical over 9 bases. The V segment lost 4 bases and the J segment 4 bases; nucleotides outside the gene matches: 2. CDR3 size: 12 residues. Germline V gene data show CDR1 as SQVTM and CDR2 as ANQGSEA. The DNA for the CDR3 is TGCAGCGTTGCCGGACAGGGGTACGAGCAGTACTTC. Its protein product is CSVAGQGYEQYF.

This chain uses TRBV5-5 with TRBJ2-7; D uncertain. V shed 0 bases and J shed 9 bases, with 10 bases lying between them. CDR1 SGHKS and CDR2 YYEKEE come from the germline V gene (reference sequence). This CDR3 spans 12 amino acids. Here the CDR3 reads CASSLVGILQYF. The CDR3 region has the DNA TGTGCCAGCAGCTTGGTTGGGATCTTGCAGTACTTC.

This chain joins TRBV5-1 and TRBJ2-2; TRBD1 might be the D (6 bases). This CDR3 region has 15 residues. CDR1 and CDR2 from the germline V gene are SGHRS and YFSETQ. Trimming left V 0 bases short and J 2 bases short, with 8 bases between. The CDR3 is CASSLGQDNTGELFF. DNA for the CDR3: TGCGCCAGCAGCTTGGGACAGGATAACACCGGGGAGCTGTTTTTT.

The sample holds one count of this clonotype. The rearrangement links TRBV27 to TRBJ2-7; 13 bases fit TRBD2. The CDR3 loop spans 15 amino acids. With V trimmed by 6 bases and J by 12 bases, 14 bases remained unmatched. Germline CDR1 and CDR2: MNHEY and SMNVEV (reference sequence). The CDR3 nucleotides read TGTGCCAGCAGCCCCCTCGGGACTAGCGGGAATCATGCGTACTTC. Its protein product is CASSPLGTSGNHAYF.

The J gene is TRBJ1-2, the V gene TRBV3-1, with D perhaps matching TRBD1 (5 bases). Trimming left V 3 bases short and J 0 bases short, with 8 bases between. The CDR3 extends over 14 amino acids. Germline V gene sequence: CDR1 LGHDT, CDR2 YNNKEL (reference sequence). The CDR3: CASSQTEANYGYTF. The CDR3 DNA reads TGTGCCAGCAGCCAGACAGAAGCTAACTATGGCTACACCTTC.

This chain uses TRBV5-5 with TRBJ1-1; D call uncertain. Germline V gene lookup returns CDR1 SGHKS and CDR2 YYEKEE (reference sequence). This CDR3 spans 15 amino acids. V was clipped by 4 bases and J by 1 base, with 14 bases between them. This chain's CDR3 is CASSGRANTNTEAFF. The CDR3 DNA sequence: TGTGCCAGCAGCGGCCGGGCCAACACGAACACTGAAGCTTTCTTT.

The chain combines TRBV5-6 with TRBJ1-1; 7 bases align to TRBD1. The CDR3 contains 14 residues. Losses at the gene ends were 1 base for V and 4 bases for J; bases not matched to a gene: 4. CDR1 is SGHDT and CDR2 is YYEEEE in the germline V gene. CDR3 bases: TGTGCCAGCAGCTTGTTGCAGGGGGGCACTGAAGCTTTCTTT. Its translation: CASSLLQGGTEAFF.

This sequence joins TRBV20-1 and TRBJ1-4; 7 bases map to TRBD1. Germline CDR1 is DFQATT and CDR2 is SNEGSKA (reference sequence). Trimming took 6 bases from V and 7 from J; bases not matched to a gene: 5. This CDR3 is built from 12 residues. CDR3 nucleotides: TGCAGTGCACGTAGGGGGCCTGAAAAACTGTTTTTT. Translation gives CSARRGPEKLFF.

The V and J genes are TRBV2 and TRBJ2-7, with 9 bases fitting TRBD1. The length of the CDR3 is 12 residues. The V gene's germline CDR1 is SNHLY and CDR2 FYNNEI. Germline trimming cut 11 bases from V and 3 bases from J; bases unmatched to any gene: 5. CDR3 bases: TGTGCCGGCGACAGGGGGGGCTACGAGCAGTACTTC. It codes for CAGDRGGYEQYF.

The genes are TRBV29-1 and TRBJ2-6; D remains unclear. The V gene's germline CDR1 is SQVTM and CDR2 ANQGSEA. Trimming shortened V by 8 bases and J by 0 bases, and 5 bases separated the two germline ends. The CDR3 is made up of 12 amino acids. In nucleotides, the CDR3 is TGCAGCACCTTCTCTGGGGCCAACGTCCTGACTTTC. Amino acids: CSTFSGANVLTF.

This clonotype has a single count. This chain links TRBV5-1 with TRBJ2-7; 8 nucleotides match TRBD1. The V segment lost 4 bases and the J segment 3 bases; nucleotides outside the gene matches: 6. Germline assignment: CDR1 SGHRS and CDR2 YFSETQ. The CDR3 is made up of 14 amino acids. The CDR3: CASSPRQGRYEQYF. As DNA, the CDR3 is TGCGCCAGCAGCCCGCGACAGGGGCGCTACGAGCAGTACTTC.

CDR3 in DNA: TGTGCCAGCACGTGGAGGGAGCACAATGAGCAGTTCTTC. Its protein product is CASTWREHNEQFF. V is TRBV2 and J is TRBJ2-1; D is perhaps TRBD2 (6 bases). Germline assignment: CDR1 SNHLY and CDR2 FYNNEI. V lost 7 bases and J lost 5, with 12 bases in between. The CDR3 consists of 13 residues.

In nucleotides, the CDR3 is TGTGCCAGCAGCTTCTGGACACGAGGGGATACGCAGTATTTT. Its translation is CASSFWTRGDTQYF. The gene calls are TRBV7-9 and TRBJ2-3; tentatively, D is TRBD1 or TRBD2 (5 bases each). V shed 3 bases and J shed 6 bases, with 13 bases lying between them. Germline CDR1 reads SEHNR; CDR2 reads FQNEAQ (reference sequence). The CDR3 loop spans 14 amino acids.

J is TRBJ2-7 and V is TRBV11-2; weak D call: TRBD2 (6 bases). Germline V gene sequence: CDR1 SGHAT, CDR2 FQNNGV. The length of the CDR3 is 14 residues. Trimming removed 5 bases at V and 4 bases at J, with 15 bases between. CDR3 sequence (DNA): TGTGCCAGCAGCACCTCAGGGAGGTCGTACGAGCAGTACTTC. Its translation: CASSTSGRSYEQYF.

The rearrangement uses TRBV24-1 and TRBJ2-1, with D perhaps matching TRBD2 (5 bases). The germline gives CDR1 KGHDR, CDR2 SFDVKD. The CDR3 spans 18 residues. V lost 3 bases and J lost 0, with 17 bases in between. CDR3: CATSDVLEDPSSYNEQFF. DNA of the CDR3: TGTGCCACCAGTGATGTTTTGGAGGACCCTAGCTCCTACAATGAGCAGTTCTTC.

The rearrangement joins TRBV19 to TRBJ2-7; TRBD1 might be the D (7 bases). Germline values: CDR1 LNHDA, CDR2 SQIVND (reference sequence). Trimming removed 8 bases from V and 0 bases from J, with 11 bases in between. The CDR3 sequence is 13 residues long. The CDR3 spells CASGRDSSYEQYF. The CDR3 DNA reads TGTGCCAGTGGGCGGGACAGCTCCTACGAGCAGTACTTC.

The V call is TRBV6-5, the J call TRBJ2-3; D tentatively fits TRBD1 or TRBD2 (5 bases each). Looked up from germline, CDR1 is MNHEY and CDR2 is SVGAGI. V shed 10 bases and J shed 0 bases, with 8 bases lying between them. The CDR3 has 12 residues. CDR3 in DNA: TGTGCCACCGGGGACAGCACAGATACGCAGTATTTT. Translated: CATGDSTDTQYF.

V is TRBV6-1 and J is TRBJ2-7, with 13 positions matching TRBD2. V was clipped by 6 bases and J by 6 bases; unmatched bases: 8. This CDR3 is 15 amino acids long. CDR1 and CDR2 from the germline V gene are MNHNS and SASEGT. CDR3 protein: CASRTGLAGDGEQYF. CDR3 DNA: TGTGCCAGCAGGACAGGACTAGCGGGAGACGGCGAGCAGTACTTC.

The rearrangement joins TRBV9 to TRBJ2-5; D uncertain. This CDR3 is built from 13 residues. The germline V gene has CDR1 SGDLS and CDR2 YYNGEE. The V and J ends lost 4 bases and 2 bases respectively, with 9 bases between them. The CDR3 is CASSRRYQETQYF. The CDR3 DNA sequence: TGTGCCAGCAGCCGGAGATATCAAGAGACCCAGTACTTC.